The 8 T cell receptor beta chains listed next were all sequenced from one sample in a study of blood T cell repertoires in COVID-19. Assay used: immunoSEQ multiplex PCR; TCRdb lists only in-frame clones, some missing. The table lists about 280,000 clones, roughly 80% of them singletons, with more than 4% in the top ten. Sequenced input: PBMCs or T cells enriched from blood (not recorded which). The receptor source for this set is a man aged 35-49 years who had been exposed to COVID-19.

This clone has just a few counts. The chain joins TRBV6-5 to TRBJ2-1; D is unresolved. V was cut by 7 bases and J by 9 bases, with 10 bases left in between. CDR1 MNHEY and CDR2 SVGAGI come from the germline V gene. This CDR3 is built from 11 residues. The CDR3 protein is CASILNSEQFF. The CDR3, as DNA: TGTGCCAGCATCCTAAACTCTGAGCAGTTCTTC.

CDR3 coding DNA: TGTGCCAGCAGCCCTGGACTAGTGCAAGAGACCCAGTACTTC. Protein product: CASSPGLVQETQYF. The chain couples TRBV6-6 to TRBJ2-5, with 7 bases identical to TRBD2. After removal of 6 bases from V and 2 bases from J, the junction contained 6 bases not matched to a gene. The germline V gene has CDR1 MNHNY and CDR2 SVGAGI (reference sequence). This CDR3 is 14 amino acids long.

This clone was counted once. The chain links TRBV2 to TRBJ1-1; TRBD1 agrees at 8 bases. The J segment lost 2 bases and the V segment lost 7 bases, leaving 12 bases of the junction unmatched. The CDR3 contains 16 residues. CDR1 and CDR2 (germline): SNHLY, FYNNEI. For the CDR3, the DNA is TGTGCCAGCATTCCCTATCGGGGACAGGTTAACACTGAAGCTTTCTTT. Amino acids: CASIPYRGQVNTEAFF. Together with reference TRBV2 and TRBJ1-1, the CDR3 gives the full variable domain: EPEVTQTPSHQVTQMGQEVILRCVPISNHLYFYWYRQILGQKVEFLVSFYNNEISEKSEIFDDQFSVERPDGSNFTLKIRSTKLEDSAMYFCASIPYRGQVNTEAFFGQGTRLTVV.

The rearrangement uses TRBV13 and TRBJ2-7; 10 positions agree with TRBD1. The length of the CDR3 is 13 residues. After removal of 3 bases from V and 7 bases from J, the junction contained 3 bases not matched to a gene. Germline values: CDR1 PRHDT, CDR2 FYEKMQ (reference sequence). Here the CDR3 DNA reads TGTGCCAGCAGCTTGGGACAGGGGCGGGAGCAGTACTTC. Protein sequence: CASSLGQGREQYF.

V is TRBV9 and J is TRBJ2-2; 9 bases are shared with TRBD2. The CDR3 is 16 amino acids. The ends lost 6 bases at V and 3 bases at J; junction bases unmatched: 9. Germline lookup yields CDR1 SGDLS and CDR2 YYNGEE. Written as DNA, the CDR3 is TGTGCCAGCACGGACTATAGCGGGAGTTACACCGGGGAGCTGTTTTTT. Protein: CASTDYSGSYTGELFF.

The DNA of the CDR3 is TGTGCCTGGAGTGTGGCTAGCGGGAACAATGAGCAGTTCTTC. Amino acid sequence: CAWSVASGNNEQFF. This rearrangement joins TRBV30 to TRBJ2-1; TRBD2 matches at 9 bases. This CDR3 comprises 14 residues. Germline V gene data show CDR1 as GTSNPN and CDR2 as SVGIG (reference sequence). Trimming at V came to 0 bases and at J to 5 bases, leaving 2 bases not matched to a gene. Using reference TRBV30 and TRBJ2-1 for the parts outside the CDR3, the full variable domain is SQTIHQWPATLVQPVGSPLSLECTVEGTSNPNLYWYRQAAGRGLQLLFYSVGIGQISSEVPQNLSASRPQDRQFILSSKKLLLSDSGFYLCAWSVASGNNEQFFGPGTRLTVL.

The V gene is TRBV21-1, the J gene TRBJ1-5; TRBD1 is the table's D call and was not checked against the DNA. TRBV21-1 is a known pseudogene. This CDR3 spans 17 amino acids. CDR3 in amino acids: CASSFNRPWVSNQPQHF. The CDR3 nucleotides are TGTGCCAGCAGTTTTAACAGACCCTGGGTGAGCAATCAGCCCCAGCATTTT.

V is TRBV5-1 and J is TRBJ1-1; D gene ambiguous. CDR3 length: 14 residues. Per the germline V gene, CDR1 is SGHRS and CDR2 is YFSETQ. Trimming stripped 2 bases from V and 1 base from J, with 9 bases between. The CDR3 nucleotides read TGCGCCAGCAGCTTCTTATCCGGGAACACTGAAGCTTTCTTT. It codes for CASSFLSGNTEAFF.